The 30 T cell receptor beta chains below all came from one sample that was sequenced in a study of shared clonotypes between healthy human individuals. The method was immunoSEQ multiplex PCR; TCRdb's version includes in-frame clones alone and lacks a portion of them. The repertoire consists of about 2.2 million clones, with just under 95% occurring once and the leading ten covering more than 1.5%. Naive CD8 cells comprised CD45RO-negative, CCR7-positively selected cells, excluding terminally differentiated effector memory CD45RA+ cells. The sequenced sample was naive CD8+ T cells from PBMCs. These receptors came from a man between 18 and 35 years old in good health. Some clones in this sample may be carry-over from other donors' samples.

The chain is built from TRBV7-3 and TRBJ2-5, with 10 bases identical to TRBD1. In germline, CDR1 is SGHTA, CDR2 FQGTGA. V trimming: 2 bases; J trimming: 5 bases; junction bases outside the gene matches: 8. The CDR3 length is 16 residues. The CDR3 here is CASSLWGTGAAETQYF. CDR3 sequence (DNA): TGTGCCAGCAGCTTATGGGGGACAGGGGCTGCGGAGACCCAGTACTTC. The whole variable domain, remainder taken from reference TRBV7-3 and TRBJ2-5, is GAGVSQTPSNKVTEKGKYVELRCDPISGHTALYWYRQSLGQGPEFLIYFQGTGAADDSGLPNDRFFAVRPEGSVSTLKIQRTERGDSAVYLCASSLWGTGAAETQYFGPGTRLLVL.

As DNA, the CDR3 is TGTGCCAGCAGCTTAGTTGCGAGACCCCTCAATGAGCAGTTCTTC. Translation: CASSLVARPLNEQFF. The chain couples TRBV7-9 to TRBJ2-1; D not resolved. The V end was cut by 1 base, the J end by 6 bases, with 13 bases between. The germline gives CDR1 SEHNR, CDR2 FQNEAQ (reference sequence). CDR3 length: 15 residues. Supplemented by reference TRBV7-9 and TRBJ2-1, the full variable domain reads DTGVSQNPRHKITKRGQNVTFRCDPISEHNRLYWYRQTLGQGPEFLTYFQNEAQLEKSRLLSDRFSAERPKGSFSTLEIQRTEQGDSAMYLCASSLVARPLNEQFFGPGTRLTVL.

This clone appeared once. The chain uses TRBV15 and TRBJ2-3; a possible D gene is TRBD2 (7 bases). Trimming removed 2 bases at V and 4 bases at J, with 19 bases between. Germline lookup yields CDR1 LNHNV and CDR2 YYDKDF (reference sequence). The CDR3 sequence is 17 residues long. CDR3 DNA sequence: TGTGCCACCAGCAGACTCCCGAGGGGGGGAGGGCCAGATACGCAGTATTTT. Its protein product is CATSRLPRGGGPDTQYF. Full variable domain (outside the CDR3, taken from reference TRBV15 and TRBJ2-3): DAMVIQNPRYQVTQFGKPVTLSCSQTLNHNVMYWYQQKSSQAPKLLFHYYDKDFNNEADTPDNFQSRRPNTSFCFLDIRSPGLGDTAMYLCATSRLPRGGGPDTQYFGPGTRLTVL.

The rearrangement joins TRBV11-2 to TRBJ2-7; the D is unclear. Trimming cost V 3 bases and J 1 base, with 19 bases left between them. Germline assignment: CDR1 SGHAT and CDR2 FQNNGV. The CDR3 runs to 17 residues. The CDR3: CASSFRLVRNPSYEQYF. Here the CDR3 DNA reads TGTGCCAGCAGCTTCCGTCTGGTGAGGAACCCTTCCTACGAGCAGTACTTC.

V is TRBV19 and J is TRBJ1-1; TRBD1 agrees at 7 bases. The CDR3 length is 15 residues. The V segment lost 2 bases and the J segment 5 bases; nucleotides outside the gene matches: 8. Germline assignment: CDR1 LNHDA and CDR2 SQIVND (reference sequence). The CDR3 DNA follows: TGTGCCAGTAGTATATATCACAGGGGCCATACTGAAGCTTTCTTT. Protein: CASSIYHRGHTEAFF.

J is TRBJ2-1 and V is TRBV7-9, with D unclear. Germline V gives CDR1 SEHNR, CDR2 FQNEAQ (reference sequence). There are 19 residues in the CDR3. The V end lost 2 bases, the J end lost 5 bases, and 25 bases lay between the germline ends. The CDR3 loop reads CASSLRKDGVLATNNEQFF. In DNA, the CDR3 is TGTGCCAGCAGCTTAAGGAAGGACGGAGTCTTGGCGACCAACAATGAGCAGTTCTTC.

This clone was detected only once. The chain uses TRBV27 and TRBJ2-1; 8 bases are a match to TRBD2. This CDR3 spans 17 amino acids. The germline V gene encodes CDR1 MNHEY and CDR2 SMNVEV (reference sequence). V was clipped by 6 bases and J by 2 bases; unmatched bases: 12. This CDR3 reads CASRTQREGNPYNEQFF. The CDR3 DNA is TGTGCCAGCAGAACGCAACGGGAGGGAAATCCCTACAATGAGCAGTTCTTC.

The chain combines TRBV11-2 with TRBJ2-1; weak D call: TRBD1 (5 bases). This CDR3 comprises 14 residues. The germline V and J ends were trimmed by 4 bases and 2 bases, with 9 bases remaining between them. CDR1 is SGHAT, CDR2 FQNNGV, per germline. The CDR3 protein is CASSSPDTYNEQFF. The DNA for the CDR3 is TGTGCCAGCAGCTCTCCGGACACCTACAATGAGCAGTTCTTC.

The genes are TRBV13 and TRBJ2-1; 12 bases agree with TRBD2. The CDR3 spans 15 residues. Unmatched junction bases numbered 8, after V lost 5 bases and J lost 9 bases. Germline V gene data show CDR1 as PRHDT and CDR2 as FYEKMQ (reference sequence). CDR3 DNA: TGTGCCAGCAGCGGACGACTAGCGGGAGAGGCTGAGCAGTTCTTC. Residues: CASSGRLAGEAEQFF. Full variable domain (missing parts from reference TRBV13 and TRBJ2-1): AAGVIQSPRHLIKEKRETATLKCYPIPRHDTVYWYQQGPGQDPQFLISFYEKMQSDKGSIPDRFSAQQFSDYHSELNMSSLELGDSALYFCASSGRLAGEAEQFFGPGTRLTVL.

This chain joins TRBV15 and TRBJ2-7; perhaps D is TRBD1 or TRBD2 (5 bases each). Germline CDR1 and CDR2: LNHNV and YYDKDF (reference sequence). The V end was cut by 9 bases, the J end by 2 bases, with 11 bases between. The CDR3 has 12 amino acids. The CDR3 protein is CATGTVAYEQYF. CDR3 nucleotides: TGTGCCACGGGGACGGTAGCCTACGAGCAGTACTTC.

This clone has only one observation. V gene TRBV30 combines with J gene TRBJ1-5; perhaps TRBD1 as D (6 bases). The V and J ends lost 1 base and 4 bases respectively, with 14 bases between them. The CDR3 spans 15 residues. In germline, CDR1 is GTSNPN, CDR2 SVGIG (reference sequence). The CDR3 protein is CAWSAGTHSNQPQHF. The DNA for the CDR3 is TGTGCCTGGAGTGCCGGGACACATAGTAATCAGCCCCAGCATTTT.

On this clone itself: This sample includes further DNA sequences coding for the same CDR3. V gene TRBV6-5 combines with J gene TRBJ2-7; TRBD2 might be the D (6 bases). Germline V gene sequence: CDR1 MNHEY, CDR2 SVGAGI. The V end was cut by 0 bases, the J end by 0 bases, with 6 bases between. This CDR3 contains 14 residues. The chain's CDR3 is CASSYSGGSYEQYF. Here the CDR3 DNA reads TGTGCCAGCAGTTACTCGGGGGGCTCCTACGAGCAGTACTTC.

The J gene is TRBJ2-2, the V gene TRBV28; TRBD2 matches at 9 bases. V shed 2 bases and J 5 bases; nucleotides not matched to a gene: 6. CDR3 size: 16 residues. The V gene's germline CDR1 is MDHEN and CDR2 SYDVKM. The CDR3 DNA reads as TGTGCCAGCAGTTTAACTCTAGCGGGACTTACCGGGGAGCTGTTTTTT. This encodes CASSLTLAGLTGELFF. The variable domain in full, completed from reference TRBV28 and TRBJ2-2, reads DVKVTQSSRYLVKRTGEKVFLECVQDMDHENMFWYRQDPGLGLRLIYFSYDVKMKEKGDIPEGYSVSREKKERFSLILESASTNQTSMYLCASSLTLAGLTGELFFGEGSRLTVL.

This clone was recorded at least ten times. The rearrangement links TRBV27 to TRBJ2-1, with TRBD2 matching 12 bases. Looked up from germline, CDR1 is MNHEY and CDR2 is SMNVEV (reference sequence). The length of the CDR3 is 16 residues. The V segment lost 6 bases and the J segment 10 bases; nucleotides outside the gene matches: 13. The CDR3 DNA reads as TGTGCCAGCAGATTTCGGCTAGCGGGAGGGTACTGGGAGCAGTTCTTC. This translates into CASRFRLAGGYWEQFF.

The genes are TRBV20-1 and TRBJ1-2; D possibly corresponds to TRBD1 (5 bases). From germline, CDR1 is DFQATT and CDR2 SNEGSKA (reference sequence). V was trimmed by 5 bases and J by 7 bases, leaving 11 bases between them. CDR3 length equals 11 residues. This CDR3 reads CSARWGSGYTF. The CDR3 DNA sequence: TGCAGTGCTCGGTGGGGGTCTGGCTACACCTTC.

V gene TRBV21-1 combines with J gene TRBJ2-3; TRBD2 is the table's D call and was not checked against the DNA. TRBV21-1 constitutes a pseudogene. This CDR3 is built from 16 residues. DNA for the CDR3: TGTGCCAGCAGCAAAGGTGGGACTAGCGGGAGAGGTACGCAGTATTTT. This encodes CASSKGGTSGRGTQYF.

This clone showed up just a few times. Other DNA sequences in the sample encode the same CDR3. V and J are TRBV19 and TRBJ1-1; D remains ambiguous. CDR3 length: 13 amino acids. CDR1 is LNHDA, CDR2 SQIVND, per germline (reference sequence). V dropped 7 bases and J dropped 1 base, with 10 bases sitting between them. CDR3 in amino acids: CASTRTANTEAFF. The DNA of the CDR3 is TGTGCCAGTACTCGGACGGCGAACACTGAAGCTTTCTTT.

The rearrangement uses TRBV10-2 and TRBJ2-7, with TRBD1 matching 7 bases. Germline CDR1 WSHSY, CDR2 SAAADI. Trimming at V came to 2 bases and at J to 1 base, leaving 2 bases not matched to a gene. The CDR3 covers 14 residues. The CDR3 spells CASSETGESYEQYF. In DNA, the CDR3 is TGCGCCAGCAGTGAGACAGGGGAGTCCTACGAGCAGTACTTC.

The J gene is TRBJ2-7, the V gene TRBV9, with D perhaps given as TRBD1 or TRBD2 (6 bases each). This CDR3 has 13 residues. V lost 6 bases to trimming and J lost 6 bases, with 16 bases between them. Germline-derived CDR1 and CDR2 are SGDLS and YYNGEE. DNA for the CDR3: TGTGCCAGCAACCCCGGGGGCATTGGCGAGCAGTACTTC. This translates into CASNPGGIGEQYF.

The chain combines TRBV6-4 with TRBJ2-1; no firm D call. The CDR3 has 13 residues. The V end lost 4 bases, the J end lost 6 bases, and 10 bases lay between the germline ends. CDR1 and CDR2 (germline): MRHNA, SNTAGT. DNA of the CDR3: TGTGCCAGCAGTGTTACTGGAATCAATGAGCAGTTCTTC. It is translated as CASSVTGINEQFF.

CDR3 sequence: CASSIIAGGPSGANVLTF. CDR3 nucleotides: TGTGCCAGCAGCATCATAGCGGGAGGGCCTTCTGGGGCCAACGTCCTGACTTTC. This chain connects TRBV11-3 to TRBJ2-6; 11 positions match TRBD2. The V gene end was trimmed by 5 bases and the J gene end by 1 base; junction bases not matched to a gene: 7. CDR3 length: 18 amino acids. Per germline, CDR1 SGHNT and CDR2 YENEEA.

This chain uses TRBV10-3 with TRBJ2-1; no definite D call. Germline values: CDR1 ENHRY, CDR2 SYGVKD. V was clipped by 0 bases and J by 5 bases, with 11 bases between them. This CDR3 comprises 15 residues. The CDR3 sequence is CAISESISAHNEQFF. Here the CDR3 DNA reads TGTGCCATCAGTGAGTCGATTAGTGCCCACAATGAGCAGTTCTTC.

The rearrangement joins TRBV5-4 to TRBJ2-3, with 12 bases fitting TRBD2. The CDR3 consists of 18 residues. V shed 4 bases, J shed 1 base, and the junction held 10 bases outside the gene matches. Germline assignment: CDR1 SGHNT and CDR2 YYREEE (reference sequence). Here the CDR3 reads CASSPGTSGPVRTDTQYF. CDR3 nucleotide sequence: TGTGCCAGCAGCCCCGGGACTAGCGGGCCGGTACGCACAGATACGCAGTATTTT.

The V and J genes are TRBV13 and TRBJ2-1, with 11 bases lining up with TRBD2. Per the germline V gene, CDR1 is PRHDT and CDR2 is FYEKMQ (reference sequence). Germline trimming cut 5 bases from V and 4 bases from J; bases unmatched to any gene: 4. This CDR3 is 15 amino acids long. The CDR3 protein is CASSQTSGVYNEQFF. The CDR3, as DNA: TGTGCCAGCAGCCAGACTAGCGGGGTTTACAATGAGCAGTTCTTC.

This CDR3 reads CASSLHRELGETQYF. As DNA, the CDR3 is TGCGCCAGCAGCTTACACAGGGAGTTGGGTGAGACCCAGTACTTC. The gene calls are TRBV5-1 and TRBJ2-5; tentatively, D is TRBD1 (6 bases). The CDR3 consists of 15 residues. Germline V gene lookup returns CDR1 SGHRS and CDR2 YFSETQ. Trimming took 2 bases from V and 5 from J, leaving 16 bases between them.

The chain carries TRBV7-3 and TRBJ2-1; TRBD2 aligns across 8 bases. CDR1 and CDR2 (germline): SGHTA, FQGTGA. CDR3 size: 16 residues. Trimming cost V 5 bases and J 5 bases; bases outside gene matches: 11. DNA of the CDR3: TGTGCCAGCAGCCAGGGACTAGGTTGGGAAAACAATGAGCAGTTCTTC. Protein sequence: CASSQGLGWENNEQFF.

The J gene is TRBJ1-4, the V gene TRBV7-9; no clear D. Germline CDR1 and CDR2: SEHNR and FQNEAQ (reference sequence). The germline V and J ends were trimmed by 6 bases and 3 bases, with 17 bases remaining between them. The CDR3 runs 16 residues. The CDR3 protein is CASRPPSGISNEKLFF. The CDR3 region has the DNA TGTGCCAGCAGACCACCCTCGGGCATATCTAATGAAAAACTGTTTTTT.

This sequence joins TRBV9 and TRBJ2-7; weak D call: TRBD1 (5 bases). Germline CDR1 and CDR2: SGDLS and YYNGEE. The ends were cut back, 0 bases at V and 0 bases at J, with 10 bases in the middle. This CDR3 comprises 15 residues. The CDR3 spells CASSVAQASSYEQYF. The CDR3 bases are TGTGCCAGCAGCGTAGCACAGGCGAGCTCCTACGAGCAGTACTTC.

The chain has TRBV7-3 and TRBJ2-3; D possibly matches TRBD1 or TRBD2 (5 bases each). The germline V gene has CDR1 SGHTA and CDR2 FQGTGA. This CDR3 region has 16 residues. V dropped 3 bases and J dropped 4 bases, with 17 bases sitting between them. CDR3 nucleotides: TGTGCCAGCAGCTTCTATGGGGGAGACTGGGCAGATACGCAGTATTTT. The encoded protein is CASSFYGGDWADTQYF.

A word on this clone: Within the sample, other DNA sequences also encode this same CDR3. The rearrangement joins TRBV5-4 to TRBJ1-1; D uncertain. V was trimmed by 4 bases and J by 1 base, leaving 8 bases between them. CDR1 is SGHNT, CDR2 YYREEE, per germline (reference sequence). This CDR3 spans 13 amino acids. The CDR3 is CASSPRGNTEAFF. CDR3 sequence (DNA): TGTGCCAGCAGCCCCAGAGGGAACACTGAAGCTTTCTTT. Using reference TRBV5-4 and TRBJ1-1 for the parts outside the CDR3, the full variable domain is ETGVTQSPTHLIKTRGQQVTLRCSSQSGHNTVSWYQQALGQGPQFIFQYYREEENGRGNFPPRFSGLQFPNYSSELNVNALELDDSALYLCASSPRGNTEAFFGQGTRLTVV.